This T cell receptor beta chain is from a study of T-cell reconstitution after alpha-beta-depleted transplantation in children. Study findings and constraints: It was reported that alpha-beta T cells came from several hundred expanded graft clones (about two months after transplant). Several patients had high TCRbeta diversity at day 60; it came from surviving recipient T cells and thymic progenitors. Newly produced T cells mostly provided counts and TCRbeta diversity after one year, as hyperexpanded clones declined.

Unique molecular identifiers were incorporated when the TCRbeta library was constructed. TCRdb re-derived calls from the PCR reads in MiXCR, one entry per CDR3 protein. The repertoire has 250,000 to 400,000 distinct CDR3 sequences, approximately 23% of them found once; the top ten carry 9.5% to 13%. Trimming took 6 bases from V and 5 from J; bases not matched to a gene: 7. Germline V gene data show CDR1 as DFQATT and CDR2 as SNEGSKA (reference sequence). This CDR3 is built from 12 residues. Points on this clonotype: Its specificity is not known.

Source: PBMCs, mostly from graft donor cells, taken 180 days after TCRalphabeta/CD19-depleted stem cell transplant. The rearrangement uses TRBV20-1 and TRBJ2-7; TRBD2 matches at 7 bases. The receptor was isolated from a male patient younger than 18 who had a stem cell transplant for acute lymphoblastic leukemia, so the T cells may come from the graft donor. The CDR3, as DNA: TGCAGTGCAGGACTAGAGGGGCACGAGCAGTACTTC. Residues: CSAGLEGHEQYF.